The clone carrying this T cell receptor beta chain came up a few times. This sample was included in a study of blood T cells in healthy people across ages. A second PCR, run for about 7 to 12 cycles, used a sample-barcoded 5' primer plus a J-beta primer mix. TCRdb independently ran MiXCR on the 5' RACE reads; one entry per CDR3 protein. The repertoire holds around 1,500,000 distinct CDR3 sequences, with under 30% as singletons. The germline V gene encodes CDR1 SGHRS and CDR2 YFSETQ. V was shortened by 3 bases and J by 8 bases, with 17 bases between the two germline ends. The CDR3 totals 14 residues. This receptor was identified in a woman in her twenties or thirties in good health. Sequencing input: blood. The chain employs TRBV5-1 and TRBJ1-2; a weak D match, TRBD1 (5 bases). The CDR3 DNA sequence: TGCGCCAGCAGCTCGGCCGGCCAGGGCGCGGGCTACACCTTC. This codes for CASSSAGQGAGYTF.